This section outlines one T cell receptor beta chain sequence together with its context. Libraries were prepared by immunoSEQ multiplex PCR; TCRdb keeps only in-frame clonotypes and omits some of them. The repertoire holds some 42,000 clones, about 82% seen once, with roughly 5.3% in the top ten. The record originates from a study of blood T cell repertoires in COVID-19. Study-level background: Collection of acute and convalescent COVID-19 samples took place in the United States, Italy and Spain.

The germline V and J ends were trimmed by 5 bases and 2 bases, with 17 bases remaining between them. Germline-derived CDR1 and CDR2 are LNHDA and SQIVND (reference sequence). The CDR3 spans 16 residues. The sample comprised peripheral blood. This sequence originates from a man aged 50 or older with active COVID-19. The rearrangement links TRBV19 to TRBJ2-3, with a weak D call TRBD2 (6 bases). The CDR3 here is CASSVRPGLFTDTQYF. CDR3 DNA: TGTGCCAGTAGTGTTAGACCGGGACTCTTCACAGATACGCAGTATTTT.